This TCR beta chain was observed in a study of blood T cells in healthy people across ages (dated by TCRdb to the mid-2010s). About the full investigation: Template switching captured roughly one uniquely barcoded TCR beta cDNA molecule per two T cells in model experiments. Age-related changes in TCR beta repertoire diversity were measured in the study by deep sequencing normalized with unique cDNA molecular identifiers. Four age groups were formed from the donors: young (average approximately 15 years), middle-aged (around 37), aged (about 62) and long-lived (around 82). To avoid experimental bias, donors of different ages were spread randomly across the sequencing lanes. Two additional independent replicas of 1 million unique cDNA reads from the same blood draw were analyzed for two donors (one aged 18 to 30 and one aged 80 or older).

This clonotype was counted a few times. Its antigen is still unknown. Base qualities are not recorded, but no much larger clone differs from it by a single base. From cysteine to phenylalanine, the CDR3 is 13 amino acids long. Only the CDR3 part of the read is kept: 39 bases, read in frame from the first base. Unmatched junction bases come to 5, with V trimmed by 4 bases and J by 5 bases. The germline V gene (reference sequence) gives CDR1 as MNHEY and CDR2 as SMNVEV. The library was prepared using 5' RACE. The run used an Illumina HiSeq 2500. A second roughly 6 to 12 cycle PCR used a sample-barcoded 5' primer and a J-beta primer mix. Each TCR beta cDNA molecule received a unique molecular identifier from a template-switch 5' adaptor carrying 12 random nucleotides. Each sample yielded at least 2.5 million CDR3-containing paired-end reads. First-strand cDNA synthesis was performed from all RNA using the Mint cDNA synthesis kit, with priming by a TRBC-specific oligonucleotide. Following uracil-DNA glycosylase treatment, all cDNA underwent a first 18-cycle PCR with the universal primers M1SS and BC2_uni_R. Regarding the original processing steps: Normalization of each sample was performed by random selection of 1 million high-quality reads, each carrying a distinct molecular identifier. Instead of being binned into consensus sequences, reads that shared molecular identifiers were thrown out. MiTCR, set to a Q25 quality threshold and the strictest error-elimination algorithm, was used for CDR3 identification, clonotype clustering and error correction. A nonparametric unseen species model with Euler transformation was used to estimate lower-bound total TCR beta diversity. Starting from the raw public reads, TCRdb applied fastp trimming at Q25, assembled clones with MiXCR and retained in-frame beta chains. Rows are combined by CDR3 protein, so each entry shows the most common genes and DNA. V and J calls and clone size were set by TCRdb, not the authors. The sample table shows roughly 790,000 distinct CDR3 sequences, and roughly 45% are seen once. The ten top clones hold 20% to 25% of the sample.

The roughly 39 donors, aged roughly 6 to 100 years, were systemically healthy Caucasian individuals from Russia. Each donor gave about 9.7 milliliters of peripheral blood, drawn into EDTA-treated Vacutainer tubes. Ficoll-Paque density-gradient centrifugation was used to isolate PBMCs, with at least 6.5 million per sample. Total RNA was extracted from PBMCs with Trizol reagent, with at least 6 micrograms obtained per sample. Naive CD45RAhigh/CD27high T cell percentages were measured by flow cytometry on a PBMC aliquot from every donor. Paper-wide results and their limitations: Donor CMV infection status was unknown, potentially confounding age-related changes in expanded clonotypes. Observed TCR beta diversity per million T cells fell roughly linearly with age, and a significant reduction was already apparent by age about 43. Observed TCR beta diversity correlated strongly with the percentage of naive T cells measured by flow cytometry. Estimates of total diversity based on one million sequenced T cells were regarded as lower bounds and as underestimates. Bulk unsorted PBMC profiling prevented conclusive comparison of naive and antigen-experienced compartments. Compared with the aged group, more naive CD4+ T cells, fewer expanded clones and increased TCR diversity were shown by the long-lived group, suggesting age selection.

Sequenced material: blood. The chain is made from TRBV27 and TRBJ2-7, with TRBD1 identical over 7 junction bases. This TCR derives from a woman aged 55-75 years in good health. The CDR3 amino acid sequence is: CASSSYTGDEQYF. DNA sequence: TGTGCCAGCAGTTCCTATACAGGGGACGAGCAGTACTTC.